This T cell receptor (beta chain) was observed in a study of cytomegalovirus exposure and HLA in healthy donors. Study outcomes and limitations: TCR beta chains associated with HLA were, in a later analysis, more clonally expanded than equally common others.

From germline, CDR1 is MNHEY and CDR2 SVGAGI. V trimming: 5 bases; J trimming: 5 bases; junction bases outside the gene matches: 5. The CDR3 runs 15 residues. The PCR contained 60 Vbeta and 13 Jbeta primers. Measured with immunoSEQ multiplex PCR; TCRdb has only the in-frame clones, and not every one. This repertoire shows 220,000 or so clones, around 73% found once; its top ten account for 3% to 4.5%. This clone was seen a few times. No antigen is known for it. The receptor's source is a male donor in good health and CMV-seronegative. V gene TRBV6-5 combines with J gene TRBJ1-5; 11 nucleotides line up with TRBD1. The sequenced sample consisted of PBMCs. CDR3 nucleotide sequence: TGTGCCAGCAGTCCAGGGACAGGGGGATATCAGCCCCAGCATTTT. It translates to CASSPGTGGYQPQHF.